The 21 T cell receptor beta chains in this list originate from one sample, sequenced in a study of T cells after yellow fever vaccination. MiXCR, run by TCRdb on the 5' RACE reads, gives a single entry per CDR3 protein. The sample yields about 160,000 distinct CDR3 sequences, around 7.2% seen once. Sequencing used CD4+ T cells sorted from PBMCs, obtained around 5 days after the first yellow fever vaccination. These receptor sequences come from a man aged 18-30 years who received the YFV17D yellow fever vaccine.

This clonotype was seen at least ten times. The V gene is TRBV11-3, the J gene TRBJ2-2; D perhaps matches TRBD1 (5 bases). V was pared by 5 bases and J by 10 bases, with 17 bases between. This CDR3 region has 14 residues. CDR1 and CDR2 (germline): SGHNT, YENEEA. The CDR3 DNA reads as TGTGCCAGCAGCCTGGACATCGGTACCCAGGAGCTGTTTTTT. It specifies CASSLDIGTQELFF.

The table lists this clonotype with many counts. V is TRBV12-3 or TRBV12-4 and J is TRBJ1-2; no definite D call. V was cut by 2 bases and J by 6 bases, with 4 bases left in between. This CDR3 is 11 amino acids long. The CDR3 here is CASSLYNGYTF. The CDR3 nucleotides read TGTGCCAGCAGTTTATATAATGGCTACACCTTC.

This clonotype was observed a few times. The chain carries TRBV4-2 and TRBJ1-4, with 12 bases lining up with TRBD1. The CDR3 loop spans 17 amino acids. Germline CDR1 and CDR2: LGHNA and YNFKEQ. V was pared by 0 bases and J by 8 bases, with 7 bases of the junction left unmatched. The CDR3 bases are TGTGCCAGCAGCCAAGAGAGGGGGACAGGGGGCAGGGAAAAACTGTTTTTT. Amino acids: CASSQERGTGGREKLFF.

This chain uses TRBV12-3 or TRBV12-4 with TRBJ1-5; no reliable D call. V gave up 11 bases and J gave up 2 bases, with 25 bases separating them. The CDR3 covers 17 residues. The CDR3 here is CAFSLRSIVGGNQPQHF. CDR3 bases: TGTGCCTTCAGTTTGAGATCGATCGTTGGCGGCAATCAGCCCCAGCATTTT.

This clonotype was observed a few times. The rearrangement joins TRBV9 to TRBJ2-7, with 10 bases identical to TRBD2. Germline values: CDR1 SGDLS, CDR2 YYNGEE. J lost 5 bases, V lost 5 bases, and 16 bases had no gene match. This CDR3 contains 17 residues. The CDR3 sequence is CASSATGPPAGGHEQYF. Written as DNA, the CDR3 is TGTGCCAGCAGTGCGACAGGGCCTCCAGCGGGGGGGCACGAGCAGTACTTC.

The table lists this clonotype with many counts. The CDR3 protein is CASSLGASNEKLFF. CDR3 in DNA: TGTGCCAGCAGCTTGGGGGCGTCTAATGAAAAACTGTTTTTT. V and J are TRBV7-2 and TRBJ1-4; tentative D call: TRBD1 (6 bases). CDR3 length equals 14 residues. V was shortened by 3 bases and J by 3 bases, with 8 bases between the two germline ends. Germline V lookup: CDR1 SGHTA, CDR2 FQGNSA.

J is TRBJ2-1 and V is TRBV20-1; D is unclear. V lost 1 base and J lost 3, with 10 bases in between. Germline V gene sequence: CDR1 DFQATT, CDR2 SNEGSKA (reference sequence). The CDR3 sequence is 14 residues long. CDR3 sequence: CSARGSGHYNEQFF. The CDR3 DNA follows: TGCAGTGCTAGAGGATCCGGGCACTACAATGAGCAGTTCTTC.

The chain couples TRBV12-3 or TRBV12-4 to TRBJ2-7; D possibly corresponds to TRBD2 (6 bases). The length of the CDR3 is 11 residues. CDR3 amino acids: CARPGVFEQYF. The CDR3 region has the DNA TGTGCTAGGCCGGGGGTATTCGAGCAGTACTTC.

V is TRBV9 and J is TRBJ1-3, with 11 bases identical to TRBD1. This CDR3 comprises 17 residues. The germline gives CDR1 SGDLS, CDR2 YYNGEE. The junction had 9 bases not matched to a gene; V was cut back by 4 bases and J by 3 bases. The CDR3 coding sequence is TGTGCCAGCAGCAAAAGGACAGGGGGCGTCAGTGGAAACACCATATATTTT. Translation gives CASSKRTGGVSGNTIYF. The whole variable domain, filled in from reference TRBV9 and TRBJ1-3, reads DSGVTQTPKHLITATGQRVTLRCSPRSGDLSVYWYQQSLDQGLQFLIQYYNGEERAKGNILERFSAQQFPDLHSELNLSSLELGDSALYFCASSKRTGGVSGNTIYFGEGSWLTVV.

This clonotype was counted many times. The V gene is TRBV5-1, the J gene TRBJ2-1; TRBD1 aligns across 7 bases. Germline-derived CDR1 and CDR2 are SGHRS and YFSETQ. The CDR3 spans 17 residues. V lost 3 bases to trimming and J lost 3 bases; unmatched junction nucleotides: 12. This chain's CDR3 is CASSYNPTGNSYNEQFF. CDR3 sequence (DNA): TGCGCCAGCAGCTACAACCCGACAGGGAATAGCTACAATGAGCAGTTCTTC. Full variable domain (rest looked up from reference TRBV5-1 and TRBJ2-1): KAGVTQTPRYLIKTRGQQVTLSCSPISGHRSVSWYQQTPGQGLQFLFEYFSETQRNKGNFPGRFSGRQFSNSRSEMNVSTLELGDSALYLCASSYNPTGNSYNEQFFGPGTRLTVL.

This clonotype came up many times. The chain employs TRBV5-1 and TRBJ1-2; no firm D call. The V and J ends lost 0 bases and 8 bases respectively, with 11 bases between them. Germline CDR1 SGHRS, CDR2 YFSETQ. The CDR3 is 13 amino acids. The CDR3 sequence is CASSLDGSYGYTF. Written as DNA, the CDR3 is TGCGCCAGCAGCTTGGATGGCTCGTACGGCTACACCTTC.

The chain is built from TRBV20-1 and TRBJ2-7, with TRBD2 matching over 9 bases. The CDR3 covers 16 residues. V shed 8 bases, J shed 0 bases, and the junction held 14 bases outside the gene matches. CDR1 and CDR2 from the germline V gene are DFQATT and SNEGSKA (reference sequence). In DNA, the CDR3 is TGCAGTCCCCCGCCGGGACTAGCCCTAAGCTCCTACGAGCAGTACGTC. It encodes CSPPPGLALSSYEQYV.

The chain uses TRBV7-2 and TRBJ2-2; 7 bases align to TRBD1. V lost 2 bases, J lost 5 bases, and 8 bases stayed unmatched. The CDR3 has 16 residues. CDR1 and CDR2 from the germline V gene are SGHTA and FQGNSA. CDR3 sequence: CASSLTGAGLTGELFF. The CDR3 DNA sequence: TGTGCCAGCAGCTTAACAGGGGCCGGTTTAACCGGGGAGCTGTTTTTT. Looking up the rest from reference TRBV7-2 and TRBJ2-2 gives the full variable domain: GAGVSQSPSNKVTEKGKDVELRCDPISGHTALYWYRQSLGQGLEFLIYFQGNSAPDKSGLPSDRFSAERTGGSVSTLTIQRTQQEDSAVYLCASSLTGAGLTGELFFGEGSRLTVL.

This chain joins TRBV7-9 and TRBJ1-3; no clear D. V was trimmed by 3 bases and J by 4 bases, leaving 13 bases between them. This CDR3 has 15 residues. CDR1 and CDR2 from the germline V gene are SEHNR and FQNEAQ (reference sequence). CDR3 in amino acids: CASSLSASLGNTIYF. The CDR3 DNA is TGTGCCAGCAGCTTGTCCGCCTCTCTCGGAAACACCATATATTTT.

The CDR3 spells CSGGTDYSYEQYF. CDR3 sequence (DNA): TGCAGTGGTGGGACAGACTATTCGTACGAGCAGTACTTC. This sequence joins TRBV20-1 and TRBJ2-7, with 7 bases lining up with TRBD1. The germline V gene encodes CDR1 DFQATT and CDR2 SNEGSKA (reference sequence). The CDR3 is 13 residues long. Germline trimming cut 7 bases from V and 4 bases from J; bases unmatched to any gene: 10.

This clonotype was observed at least ten times. The J gene is TRBJ2-5, the V gene TRBV4-2; perhaps TRBD2 as D (6 bases). This CDR3 region has 19 residues. Per germline, CDR1 LGHNA and CDR2 YNFKEQ. Between the trimmed V and J ends, which lost 0 bases and 6 bases, there was a span of 26 bases. The CDR3 here is CASSQEFGRGGTSSKTQYF. The CDR3 DNA reads as TGTGCCAGCAGCCAAGAATTCGGGAGAGGCGGGACTTCGAGTAAGACCCAGTACTTC.

This clonotype came up a few times. The chain joins TRBV7-9 to TRBJ1-1, with D unresolved. Between the trimmed V and J ends, which lost 1 base and 3 bases, there was a span of 9 bases. CDR3 size: 14 residues. Germline V lookup: CDR1 SEHNR, CDR2 FQNEAQ (reference sequence). DNA for the CDR3: TGTGCCAGCAGCTTAGAGGTGGGTCACACTGAAGCTTTCTTT. It codes for CASSLEVGHTEAFF.

The rearrangement joins TRBV7-6 to TRBJ2-2; D uncertain. The CDR3 contains 15 residues. V was pared by 1 base and J by 6 bases, with 12 bases between. The germline V gene has CDR1 SGHVS and CDR2 FNYEAQ. CDR3 region: CASSLEGWLSGELFF. CDR3 sequence (DNA): TGTGCCAGCAGCTTAGAAGGCTGGTTATCCGGGGAGCTGTTTTTT.

There are a few counts of this clonotype. The chain recombines TRBV6-2 or TRBV6-3 with TRBJ1-6, with no clear D. The CDR3 runs to 13 residues. V shed 8 bases and J shed 7 bases, with 12 bases lying between them. Germline V gene data show CDR1 as MNHEY and CDR2 as SVGEGT. CDR3 in amino acids: CASQSAMNSPLHF. The DNA for the CDR3 is TGTGCCAGCCAGAGTGCGATGAATTCACCCCTCCACTTT.

This clonotype has more than one count but fewer than ten. The rearrangement joins TRBV6-2 or TRBV6-3 to TRBJ2-1; 12 bases are shared with TRBD2. J lost 0 bases, V lost 5 bases, and 5 bases had no gene match. CDR1 is MNHEY, CDR2 SVGEGT, per germline. The CDR3 runs to 17 residues. The CDR3 DNA reads TGTGCCAGCAGTATAGGACTAGCGGGGCGCTCCTACAATGAGCAGTTCTTC. As protein: CASSIGLAGRSYNEQFF.

The sample holds a few counts of this clonotype. The gene calls are TRBV6-1 and TRBJ2-3; 13 bases are a match to TRBD2. The germline gives CDR1 MNHNS, CDR2 SASEGT. This CDR3 contains 16 residues. Losses at the gene ends were 4 bases for V and 6 bases for J; bases not matched to a gene: 7. CDR3 in amino acids: CASSGTSGGATDTQYF. DNA of the CDR3: TGTGCCAGCAGTGGTACTAGCGGGGGGGCAACTGATACGCAGTATTTT.